The next 21 T cell receptor beta chains were all read from a single sample in a study of radiotherapy plus CTLA-4 blockade in lung cancer. TCRdb's copy holds only in-frame clones and misses some; the assay was immunoSEQ multiplex PCR. This table has about 88,000 clones, about 78% appearing once. Sequences were derived from peripheral blood, sampled from a patient treated with radiotherapy plus ipilimumab. The receptors were sampled from a human donor with non-small cell lung cancer that progressed on radiotherapy plus ipilimumab.

The V gene is TRBV29-1, the J gene TRBJ1-2; tentatively, D is TRBD1 (5 bases). This CDR3 comprises 16 residues. Trimming pared 0 bases from V and 4 bases from J, leaving 18 bases between. In germline, CDR1 is SQVTM, CDR2 ANQGSEA. The CDR3 is CSVEDGQGRGSYGYTF. The CDR3, as DNA: TGCAGCGTTGAAGATGGGCAGGGACGAGGCAGCTATGGCTACACCTTC.

The V gene is TRBV27, the J gene TRBJ1-5, with D unclear. Germline assignment: CDR1 MNHEY and CDR2 SMNVEV (reference sequence). The CDR3 consists of 14 residues. The V end lost 5 bases, the J end lost 1 base, and 9 bases lay between the germline ends. CDR3 in amino acids: CASSPLGSNQPQHF. The DNA of the CDR3 is TGTGCCAGCAGTCCCCTGGGGAGCAATCAGCCCCAGCATTTT.

As DNA, the CDR3 is TGCGCCAGCAGCGTTCCAACAGGGGTCTTAGATAGCAATCAGCCCCAGCATTTT. Translating it yields CASSVPTGVLDSNQPQHF. The chain links TRBV5-1 to TRBJ1-5; TRBD1 aligns across 7 bases. The CDR3 length is 18 residues. V dropped 4 bases and J dropped 0; count of bases not matched to a gene: 13. In germline, CDR1 is SGHRS, CDR2 YFSETQ.

The V and J genes are TRBV27 and TRBJ2-1; D gene ambiguous. CDR3 length: 13 residues. The germline gives CDR1 MNHEY, CDR2 SMNVEV (reference sequence). With 5 bases removed from V and 5 bases from J, the gap between germline ends came to 10 bases. Written as DNA, the CDR3 is TGTGCCAGCAGTAGGCAGTTAGACAATGAGCAGTTCTTC. It yields the protein CASSRQLDNEQFF.

Details on this clone: Other DNA sequences from this sample encode an identical CDR3 as well. J is TRBJ2-3 and V is TRBV5-1; D gene unclear. The V end lost 0 bases, the J end lost 4 bases, and 12 bases lay between the germline ends. Per germline, CDR1 SGHRS and CDR2 YFSETQ. The CDR3 sequence is 15 residues long. CDR3 DNA: TGCGCCAGCAGCTTGGTAGGGCGAGGTCCAGATACGCAGTATTTT. Its translation is CASSLVGRGPDTQYF.

In DNA form, the CDR3 reads TGTGCCAGCAGTGAAGTCCGACAGTACGAGCAGTACTTC. It encodes CASSEVRQYEQYF. The chain combines TRBV2 with TRBJ2-7; D might be TRBD1 (5 bases). Trimming stripped 1 base from V and 4 bases from J, with 8 bases between. This CDR3 is built from 13 residues. The germline V gene encodes CDR1 SNHLY and CDR2 FYNNEI. The full variable domain, its missing parts supplied by reference TRBV2 and TRBJ2-7, is EPEVTQTPSHQVTQMGQEVILRCVPISNHLYFYWYRQILGQKVEFLVSFYNNEISEKSEIFDDQFSVERPDGSNFTLKIRSTKLEDSAMYFCASSEVRQYEQYFGPGTRLTVT.

This clone was seen a handful of times. The J gene is TRBJ2-7, the V gene TRBV19, with D uncertain. V was pared by 6 bases and J by 3 bases, with 0 bases between. Germline V gives CDR1 LNHDA, CDR2 SQIVND (reference sequence). The CDR3 covers 9 residues. The CDR3 loop reads CASSYEQYF. CDR3 coding DNA: TGTGCCAGTAGCTACGAGCAGTACTTC.

The rearrangement joins TRBV11-2 to TRBJ2-3; tentative D call: TRBD2 (5 bases). Germline V gene lookup returns CDR1 SGHAT and CDR2 FQNNGV. This CDR3 spans 12 amino acids. The ends were cut back, 8 bases at V and 2 bases at J, with 8 bases in the middle. The CDR3 DNA reads TGTGCCAGCGGGGAGCTCACAGATACGCAGTATTTT. Translated, it gives CASGELTDTQYF.

The chain combines TRBV4-3 with TRBJ2-3; weak D call: TRBD1 (5 bases). V shed 3 bases and J shed 2 bases, with 9 bases lying between them. The CDR3 totals 14 residues. Germline V CDR1 and CDR2: LGHNA, YSLEER. The DNA of the CDR3 is TGCGCCAGCAGCCAGGTCAGGGACACAGATACGCAGTATTTT. This sequence encodes CASSQVRDTDTQYF.

This chain uses TRBV7-9 with TRBJ1-2; D call uncertain. Trimming cost V 3 bases and J 8 bases, with 13 bases left between them. CDR1 is SEHNR and CDR2 is FQNEAQ in the germline V gene (reference sequence). The CDR3 sequence is 13 residues long. CDR3 coding DNA: TGTGCCAGCAGCTTCCCCGCGGCGGGGGGCTACACCTTC. This gives the protein CASSFPAAGGYTF.

This sequence joins TRBV2 and TRBJ2-3; D may be TRBD2 (6 bases). CDR3 length: 16 residues. The ends were cut back, 7 bases at V and 1 base at J, with 18 bases in the middle. Germline V lookup: CDR1 SNHLY, CDR2 FYNNEI. CDR3 in amino acids: CASKVSAGGGTDTQYF. In DNA form, the CDR3 reads TGTGCCAGCAAGGTATCAGCGGGCGGTGGCACAGATACGCAGTATTTT.

The chain is built from TRBV7-9 and TRBJ1-3; D not certain. CDR1 SEHNR and CDR2 FQNEAQ come from the germline V gene (reference sequence). V lost 7 bases and J lost 4, with 11 bases in between. The CDR3 is 13 amino acids. CDR3 sequence reads: CASKEGSGNTIYF. In nucleotides, the CDR3 is TGTGCCAGCAAGGAGGGATCCGGAAACACCATATATTTT.

This clone was observed a single time. V usage is TRBV28 and J usage is TRBJ1-5; 7 bases agree with TRBD1. The V segment lost 6 bases and the J segment 2 bases; nucleotides outside the gene matches: 13. The CDR3 runs 17 residues. The germline V gene has CDR1 MDHEN and CDR2 SYDVKM. The CDR3 nucleotides read TGTGCCAGCAGAAAACAGGGGTCCCCTGGAGGCAATCAGCCCCAGCATTTT. It codes for CASRKQGSPGGNQPQHF.

CDR3 bases: TGTGCCAGCAGCGTGGACGGCTCTAATGAAAAACTGTTTTTT. It encodes CASSVDGSNEKLFF. The rearrangement links TRBV9 to TRBJ1-4; no clear D. Germline V gene data show CDR1 as SGDLS and CDR2 as YYNGEE. The CDR3 runs to 14 residues. Trimming pared 2 bases from V and 3 bases from J, leaving 8 bases between.

The chain links TRBV28 to TRBJ1-5, with TRBD1 identical over 7 bases. CDR1 is MDHEN and CDR2 is SYDVKM in the germline V gene. The V gene end was trimmed by 2 bases and the J gene end by 2 bases; junction bases not matched to a gene: 6. This CDR3 region has 16 residues. CDR3 loop: CASSLIGGTGNQPQHF. The CDR3, as DNA: TGTGCCAGCAGTTTAATAGGGGGCACGGGCAATCAGCCCCAGCATTTT.

V gene TRBV5-1 combines with J gene TRBJ2-5; no clear D gene. Trimming cost V 1 base and J 0 bases, with 7 bases left between them. This CDR3 region has 14 residues. Looked up from germline, CDR1 is SGHRS and CDR2 is YFSETQ. The CDR3 loop is CASSLSGNQETQYF. Written as DNA, the CDR3 is TGCGCCAGCAGCTTGTCGGGTAACCAAGAGACCCAGTACTTC.

This chain connects TRBV28 to TRBJ2-5, with D possibly being TRBD1 (6 bases). Trimming removed 2 bases from V and 7 bases from J, with 11 bases in between. This CDR3 contains 13 residues. Looked up from germline, CDR1 is MDHEN and CDR2 is SYDVKM. CDR3 nucleotides: TGTGCCAGCAGTTTAGGACAGAGTCCGACCCAGTACTTC. Its translation is CASSLGQSPTQYF.

The chain is built from TRBV29-1 and TRBJ2-7; weak D call: TRBD2 (5 bases). Germline values: CDR1 SQVTM, CDR2 ANQGSEA. Trimming stripped 4 bases from V and 5 bases from J, with 12 bases between. The CDR3 consists of 12 residues. The CDR3 loop reads CSVGRLAHEQYF. The CDR3 DNA reads TGCAGCGTTGGCCGGCTAGCACACGAGCAGTACTTC.

The chain combines TRBV7-6 with TRBJ2-7; D is unclear. Germline V lookup: CDR1 SGHVS, CDR2 FNYEAQ. This CDR3 spans 13 amino acids. V lost 2 bases to trimming and J lost 2 bases, with 7 bases between them. CDR3 nucleotide sequence: TGTGCCAGCAGCTTAACTGGAGCCTACGAGCAGTACTTC. It codes for CASSLTGAYEQYF.

The chain employs TRBV7-8 and TRBJ2-5; 11 nucleotides agree with TRBD2. The CDR3 has 16 amino acids. Trimming cost V 5 bases and J 1 base; bases outside gene matches: 6. Per germline, CDR1 SGHVS and CDR2 FQNEAQ. CDR3 in amino acids: CASSATSGTIQETQYF. The CDR3 DNA reads TGTGCCAGCAGCGCGACTAGCGGGACCATCCAAGAGACCCAGTACTTC. Using reference TRBV7-8 and TRBJ2-5 for the parts outside the CDR3, the full variable domain is GAGVSQSPRYKVAKRGQDVALRCDPISGHVSLFWYQQALGQGPEFLTYFQNEAQLDKSGLPSDRFFAERPEGSVSTLKIQRTQQEDSAVYLCASSATSGTIQETQYFGPGTRLLVL.

DNA of the CDR3: TGCGCCAGCAGCCAAGGGTGGTCAGGGACTGGCACAGATACGCAGTATTTT. This encodes CASSQGWSGTGTDTQYF. V gene TRBV4-3 combines with J gene TRBJ2-3; D is perhaps TRBD2 (6 bases). The CDR3 contains 17 residues. CDR1 and CDR2 from the germline V gene are LGHNA and YSLEER. Trimming removed 1 base from V and 1 base from J, with 15 bases in between.